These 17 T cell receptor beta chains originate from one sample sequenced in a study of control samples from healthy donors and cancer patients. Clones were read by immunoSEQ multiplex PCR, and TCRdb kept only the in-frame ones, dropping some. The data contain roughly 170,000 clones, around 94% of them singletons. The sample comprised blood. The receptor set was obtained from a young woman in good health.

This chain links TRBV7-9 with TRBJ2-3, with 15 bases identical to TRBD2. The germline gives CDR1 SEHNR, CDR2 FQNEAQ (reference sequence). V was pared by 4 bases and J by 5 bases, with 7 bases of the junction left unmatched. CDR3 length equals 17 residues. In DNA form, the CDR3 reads TGTGCCAGCAGCTCTTGGACTAGCGGGAGGGTCGAAGATACGCAGTATTTT. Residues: CASSSWTSGRVEDTQYF.

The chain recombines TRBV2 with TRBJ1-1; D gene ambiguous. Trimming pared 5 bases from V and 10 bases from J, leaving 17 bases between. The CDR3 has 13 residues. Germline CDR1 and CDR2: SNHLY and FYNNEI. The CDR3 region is CASSKMTSWGAFF. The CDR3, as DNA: TGTGCCAGCAGTAAAATGACCTCCTGGGGAGCTTTCTTT.

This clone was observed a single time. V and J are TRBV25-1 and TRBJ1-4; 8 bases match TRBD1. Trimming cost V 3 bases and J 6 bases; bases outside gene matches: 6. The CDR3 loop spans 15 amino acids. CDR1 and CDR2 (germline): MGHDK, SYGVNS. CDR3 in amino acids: CASSDDRGGDEKLFF. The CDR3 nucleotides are TGTGCCAGCAGTGATGACAGGGGAGGAGATGAAAAACTGTTTTTT.

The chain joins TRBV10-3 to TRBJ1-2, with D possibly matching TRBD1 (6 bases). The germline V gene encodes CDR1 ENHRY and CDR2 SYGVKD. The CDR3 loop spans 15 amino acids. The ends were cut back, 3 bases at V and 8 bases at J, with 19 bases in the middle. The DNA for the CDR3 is TGTGCCATCAGTGACCAGGACAGTATTATTGGAGGCTACACCTTC. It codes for CAISDQDSIIGGYTF.

In DNA form, the CDR3 reads TGTGCCAGCAGTTACGAACCAGGGGCCTACGAGCAGTACTTC. As protein: CASSYEPGAYEQYF. The genes are TRBV6-5 and TRBJ2-7; perhaps TRBD1 as D (6 bases). Trimming cost V 2 bases and J 2 bases, with 10 bases left between them. CDR3 size: 14 residues. Germline V gene lookup returns CDR1 MNHEY and CDR2 SVGAGI.

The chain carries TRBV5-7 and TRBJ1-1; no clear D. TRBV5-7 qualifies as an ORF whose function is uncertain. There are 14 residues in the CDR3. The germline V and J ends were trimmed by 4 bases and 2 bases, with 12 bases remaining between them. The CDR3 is CASSRFEVNTEAFF. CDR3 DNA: TGTGCCAGCAGCCGTTTCGAGGTTAACACTGAAGCTTTCTTT.

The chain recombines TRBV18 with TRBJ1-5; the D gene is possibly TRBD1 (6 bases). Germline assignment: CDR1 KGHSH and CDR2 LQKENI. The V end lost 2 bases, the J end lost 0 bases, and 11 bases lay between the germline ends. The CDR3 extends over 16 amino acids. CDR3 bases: TGTGCCAGCTCACCAGGACAGCTGGATAGCAATCAGCCCCAGCATTTT. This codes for CASSPGQLDSNQPQHF.

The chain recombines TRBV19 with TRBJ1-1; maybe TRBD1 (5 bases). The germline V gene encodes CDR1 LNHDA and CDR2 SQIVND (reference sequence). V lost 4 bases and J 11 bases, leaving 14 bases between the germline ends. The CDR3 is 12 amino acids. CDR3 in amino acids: CASSTSYYRAFF. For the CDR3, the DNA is TGTGCCAGTAGTACGTCTTATTACAGGGCTTTCTTT.

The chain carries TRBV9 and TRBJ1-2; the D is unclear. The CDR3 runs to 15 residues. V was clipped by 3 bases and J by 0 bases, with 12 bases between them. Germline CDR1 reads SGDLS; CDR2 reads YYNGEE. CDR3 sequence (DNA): TGTGCCAGCAGCGGCCCCTCGGGAGCTAACTATGGCTACACCTTC. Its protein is CASSGPSGANYGYTF.

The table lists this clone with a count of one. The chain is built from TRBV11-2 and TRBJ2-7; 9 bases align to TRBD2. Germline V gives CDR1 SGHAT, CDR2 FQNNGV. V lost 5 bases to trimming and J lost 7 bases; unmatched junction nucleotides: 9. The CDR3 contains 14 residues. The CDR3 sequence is CASSIASGTGEQYF. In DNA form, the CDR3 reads TGTGCCAGCAGCATTGCTAGCGGGACTGGGGAGCAGTACTTC. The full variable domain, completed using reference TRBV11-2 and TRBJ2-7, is EAGVAQSPRYKIIEKRQSVAFWCNPISGHATLYWYQQILGQGPKLLIQFQNNGVVDDSQLPKDRFSAERLKGVDSTLKIQPAKLEDSAVYLCASSIASGTGEQYFGPGTRLTVT.

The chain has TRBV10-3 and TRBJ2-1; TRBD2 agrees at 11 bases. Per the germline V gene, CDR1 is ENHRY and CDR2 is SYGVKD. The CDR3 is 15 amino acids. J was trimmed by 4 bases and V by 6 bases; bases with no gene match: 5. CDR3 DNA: TGTGCCATCAGGGGTGGGACTAGCGGATACAATGAGCAGTTCTTC. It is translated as CAIRGGTSGYNEQFF.

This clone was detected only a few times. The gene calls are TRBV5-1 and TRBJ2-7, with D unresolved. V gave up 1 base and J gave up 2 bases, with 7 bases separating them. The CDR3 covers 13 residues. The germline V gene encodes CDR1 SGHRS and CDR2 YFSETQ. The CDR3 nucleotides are TGCGCCAGCAGCTTGTTTGGGCCCTACGAGCAGTACTTC. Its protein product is CASSLFGPYEQYF.

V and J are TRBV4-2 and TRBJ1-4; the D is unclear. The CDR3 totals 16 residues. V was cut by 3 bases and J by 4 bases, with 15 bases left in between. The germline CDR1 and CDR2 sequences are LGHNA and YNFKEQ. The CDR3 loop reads CASSHRQAADNEKLFF. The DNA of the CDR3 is TGTGCCAGCAGCCACCGTCAGGCAGCCGATAATGAAAAACTGTTTTTT.

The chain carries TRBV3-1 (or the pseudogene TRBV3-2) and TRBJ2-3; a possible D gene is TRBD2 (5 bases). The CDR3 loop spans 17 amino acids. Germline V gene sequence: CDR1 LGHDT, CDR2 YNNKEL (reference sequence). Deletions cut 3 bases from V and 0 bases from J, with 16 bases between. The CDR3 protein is CASSQTLSGLSTDTQYF. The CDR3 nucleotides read TGTGCCAGCAGCCAGACCCTCAGCGGTCTTAGCACAGATACGCAGTATTTT.

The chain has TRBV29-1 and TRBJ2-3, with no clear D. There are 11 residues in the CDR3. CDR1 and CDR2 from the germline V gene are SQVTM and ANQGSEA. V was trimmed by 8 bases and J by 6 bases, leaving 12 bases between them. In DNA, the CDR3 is TGCAGCCCCCCAAACGGGGATACGCAGTATTTT. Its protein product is CSPPNGDTQYF.

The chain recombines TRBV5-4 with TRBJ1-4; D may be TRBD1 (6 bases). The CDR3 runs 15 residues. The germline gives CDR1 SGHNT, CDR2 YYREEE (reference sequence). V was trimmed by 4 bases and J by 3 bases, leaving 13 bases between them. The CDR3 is CASSLWGASNEKLFF. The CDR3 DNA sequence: TGTGCCAGCAGCCTGTGGGGGGCCTCTAATGAAAAACTGTTTTTT.

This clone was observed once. This CDR3 reads CASSKNGGGRTDTQYF. CDR3 coding DNA: TGTGCCAGCAGCAAAAACGGGGGGGGCCGGACAGATACGCAGTATTTT. The J gene is TRBJ2-3, the V gene TRBV21-1; the table's D call, TRBD2, has no DNA check behind it. TRBV21-1 is flagged as a pseudogene. The CDR3 is 16 residues long.